These T cell receptor beta chains were read from a single sample in a study of blood T cell repertoires in COVID-19. Profiled with immunoSEQ multiplex PCR; TCRdb holds only in-frame clones, not every one. The sample has tens of thousands of clones; around four fifths are singletons. The specimen sequenced was peripheral blood. The receptor source for this set is a man aged 50 to 59 with acute or convalescent COVID-19. The CDR3 runs from the conserved cysteine through the conserved F or W. A D gene is named only where the DNA matches it firmly. Clone size is stated in some rows and not others, as once, few, many or a class when expanded.

J,size,V,D,CDR3,DNA
TRBJ2-3,-,TRBV3-1/TRBV3-2,-,CASSQDPPLDTQYF,TGTGCCAGCAGCCAAGACCCTCCCTTAGATACGCAGTATTTT
TRBJ2-3,-,TRBV11-2,TRBD1,CASSLRQGAGDTQYF,TGTGCCAGCAGCTTGAGACAGGGGGCCGGAGATACGCAGTATTTT
TRBJ2-2,once,TRBV7-8,-,CASSPRTGVGRGANTGELFF,TGTGCCAGCAGCCCGAGGACAGGGGTAGGGCGGGGGGCGAACACCGGGGAGCTGTTTTTT
TRBJ2-7,-,TRBV27,-,CASSLSQTYEQYF,TGTGCCAGCAGTTTGAGCCAAACCTACGAGCAGTACTTC
TRBJ2-3,-,TRBV5-5,TRBD2,CASSLRGTITDTQYF,TGTGCCAGCAGCTTGCGGGGGACTATCACAGATACGCAGTATTTT
TRBJ2-5,-,TRBV7-6,-,CASSLGRRARETQYF,TGTGCCAGCAGTCTGGGGAGAAGGGCGAGAGAGACCCAGTACTTC
TRBJ2-2,-,TRBV9,TRBD1,CASSAGQGDGELFF,TGTGCCAGCAGCGCCGGACAGGGTGACGGGGAGCTGTTTTTT
TRBJ1-1,-,TRBV19,-,CASSPRRETEAFF,TGTGCCAGTAGTCCCCGGCGGGAAACTGAAGCTTTCTTT
TRBJ1-6,-,TRBV5-1,TRBD1,CASSFLGTGRNSPLHF,TGCGCCAGCAGCTTCCTGGGGACAGGGAGGAATTCACCCCTCCACTTT
TRBJ1-3,-,TRBV11-2,-,CASSLGWSRDGNTIYF,TGTGCCAGCAGCTTAGGGTGGTCGAGGGATGGAAACACCATATATTTT
TRBJ2-5,-,TRBV28,-,CASSFKGAFQETQYF,TGTGCCAGCAGTTTTAAAGGGGCCTTCCAAGAGACCCAGTACTTC
TRBJ2-1,-,TRBV11-1,-,CASSLSGQSEQFF,TGTGCCAGCAGCTTATCCGGACAGTCTGAGCAGTTCTTC
TRBJ2-5,-,TRBV5-1,TRBD2,CASSFVAGGRYQETQYF,TGCGCCAGCAGCTTTGTAGCGGGGGGACGGTACCAAGAGACCCAGTACTTC
TRBJ1-5,-,TRBV7-8,TRBD1,CASSSQQGNQPQHF,TGTGCCAGCAGCTCCCAACAGGGGAATCAGCCCCAGCATTTT
TRBJ2-2,-,TRBV6-1,-,CASSESGLRTGELFF,TGTGCCAGCAGTGAATCAGGTCTTCGCACCGGGGAGCTGTTTTTT
TRBJ1-6,-,TRBV14,TRBD1,CASSQNLPGQGLGSPLHF,TGTGCCAGCAGCCAAAACCTACCGGGACAGGGCCTCGGTTCACCCCTCCACTTT
TRBJ2-5,-,TRBV6-6,-,CASSLVGGTETQYF,TGTGCCAGCAGCCTCGTTGGGGGGACTGAGACCCAGTACTTC
TRBJ2-7,once,TRBV6-5,TRBD1,CASIQGLGEQYF,TGTGCCAGCATACAGGGGCTAGGTGAGCAGTACTTC
TRBJ2-2,-,TRBV5-1,-,CASSRGQTNTGELFF,TGCGCCAGCAGCCGCGGACAGACGAACACCGGGGAGCTGTTTTTT
TRBJ2-1,-,TRBV5-4,-,CASSYSWAHNEQFF,TGTGCCAGCAGCTACAGTTGGGCTCACAATGAGCAGTTCTTC
TRBJ1-6,-,TRBV3-1/TRBV3-2,-,CASSSGWTTSSYNSPLHF,TGTGCCAGCAGCTCCGGGTGGACAACGAGCTCCTATAATTCACCCCTCCACTTT
TRBJ1-2,few,TRBV9,TRBD1,CASSPTTRDRGLIEYGYTF,TGTGCCAGCAGCCCGACGACCCGGGACAGGGGCCTTATCGAGTATGGCTACACCTTC
TRBJ2-7,-,TRBV11-2,TRBD2,CASSLLAGAPEQYF,TGTGCCAGCAGCTTACTAGCGGGCGCACCGGAGCAGTACTTC
TRBJ2-3,-,TRBV10-3,TRBD1,CAIRDRDRGIQDTQYF,TGTGCCATCAGGGACCGGGACAGGGGGATTCAAGATACGCAGTATTTT
TRBJ1-2,-,TRBV5-1,-,CASRQTGQNYGYTF,TGCGCCAGCCGTCAAACAGGACAAAACTATGGCTACACCTTC
TRBJ1-3,-,TRBV6-6,-,CASSRQVSGNTIYF,TGTGCCAGCAGTCGACAGGTCTCTGGAAACACCATATATTTT
TRBJ2-7,-,TRBV15,TRBD2,CATSPRGRGGNEQYF,TGTGCCACCAGCCCCCGGGGGCGGGGGGGCAACGAGCAGTACTTC
TRBJ1-1,-,TRBV9,-,CASSVSGRGTEAFF,TGTGCCAGCAGCGTTTCCGGGAGGGGCACTGAAGCTTTCTTT
TRBJ1-1,-,TRBV10-3,-,CAISEGLLGPEAFF,TGTGCCATCAGTGAGGGACTCCTGGGCCCTGAAGCTTTCTTT
TRBJ2-7,-,TRBV2,TRBD2,CASRPGLAGGEQYF,TGTGCCAGCAGGCCCGGACTAGCGGGGGGCGAGCAGTACTTC
TRBJ1-2,-,TRBV10-3,-,CAISDSTRSNYGYTF,TGTGCCATCAGTGATTCCACCCGGTCAAACTATGGCTACACCTTC
TRBJ2-7,-,TRBV5-4,-,CASSLGDLRGSYEQYF,TGTGCCAGCAGCTTGGGGGATCTCCGGGGGTCCTACGAGCAGTACTTC
TRBJ2-7,-,TRBV5-1,TRBD1,CASSLGDRAPYEQYF,TGCGCCAGCAGCTTGGGGGACAGGGCTCCCTACGAGCAGTACTTC